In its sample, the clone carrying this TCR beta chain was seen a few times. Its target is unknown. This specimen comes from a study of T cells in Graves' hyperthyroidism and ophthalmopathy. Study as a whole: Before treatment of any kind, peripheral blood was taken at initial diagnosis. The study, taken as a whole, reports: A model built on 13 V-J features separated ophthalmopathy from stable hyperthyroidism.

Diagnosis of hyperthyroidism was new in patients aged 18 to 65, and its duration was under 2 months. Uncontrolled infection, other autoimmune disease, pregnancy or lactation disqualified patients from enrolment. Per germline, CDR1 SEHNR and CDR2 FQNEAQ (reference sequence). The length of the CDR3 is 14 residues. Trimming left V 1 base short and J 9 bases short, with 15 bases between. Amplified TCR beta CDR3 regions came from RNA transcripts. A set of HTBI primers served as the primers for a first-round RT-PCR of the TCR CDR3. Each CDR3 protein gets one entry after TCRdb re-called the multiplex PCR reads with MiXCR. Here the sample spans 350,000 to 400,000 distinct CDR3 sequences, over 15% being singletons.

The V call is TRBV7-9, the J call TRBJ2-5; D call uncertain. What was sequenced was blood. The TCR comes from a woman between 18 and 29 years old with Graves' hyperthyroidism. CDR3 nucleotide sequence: TGTGCCAGCAGCTTAGATCGGAACCCGGAGTCCCAGTACTTC. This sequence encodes CASSLDRNPESQYF.